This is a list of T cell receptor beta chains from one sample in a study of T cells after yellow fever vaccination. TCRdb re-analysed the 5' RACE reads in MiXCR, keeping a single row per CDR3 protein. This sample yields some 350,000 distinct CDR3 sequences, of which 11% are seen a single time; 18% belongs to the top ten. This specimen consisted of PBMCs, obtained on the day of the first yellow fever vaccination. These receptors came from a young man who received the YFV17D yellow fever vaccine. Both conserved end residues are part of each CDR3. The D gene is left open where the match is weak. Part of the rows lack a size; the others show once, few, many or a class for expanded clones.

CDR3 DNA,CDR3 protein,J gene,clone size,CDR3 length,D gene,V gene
TGTGCCAGCGTTTCGCGATGGGATGAGCAGTTCTTC,CASVSRWDEQFF,TRBJ2-1,.,12,.,TRBV6-2/TRBV6-3
TGTGCCAGCAGTTCGGGACAGGGGATGGTTCAGCCCCAGCATTTT,CASSSGQGMVQPQHF,TRBJ1-5,few,15,TRBD1,TRBV12-3/TRBV12-4
TGTGCCAGCAGCCTAACCCAGGACAAGAACACTGAAGCTTTCTTT,CASSLTQDKNTEAFF,TRBJ1-1,few,15,.,TRBV14
TGCGCCAGCAGCTTCGCGAAAAACCCCGATACGCAGTATTTT,CASSFAKNPDTQYF,TRBJ2-3,few,14,.,TRBV5-1
TGTGCCAGCAGCCACCCGGGGACGAATGAAAAACTGTTTTTT,CASSHPGTNEKLFF,TRBJ1-4,.,14,.,TRBV4-2
TGTGCCAGCAGCCAAGGGGACAGTAGCACAGATACGCAGTATTTT,CASSQGDSSTDTQYF,TRBJ2-3,.,15,TRBD1,TRBV4-2
TGTGCCAGCAGTTTCGCCGGGACCCAGGCTCTCTATGGCTACACCTTC,CASSFAGTQALYGYTF,TRBJ1-2,.,16,.,TRBV5-8
TGCGCCAGCAGCTGGGGGACAGGGAACTATGGCTACACCTTC,CASSWGTGNYGYTF,TRBJ1-2,.,14,TRBD1,TRBV5-1
TGTGCCACCAGCAGAGATATGGTGGAGACCCAGTACTTC,CATSRDMVETQYF,TRBJ2-5,.,13,.,TRBV15
TGCGCCAGCAGCTTGGCCATAGGAGGGGGCTCGTACCAAGAGACCCAGTACTTC,CASSLAIGGGSYQETQYF,TRBJ2-5,few,18,.,TRBV5-1
TGCGCCAGCAGCTTGGGGGGGACCCGAGGGTCCCAGCATTTT,CASSLGGTRGSQHF,TRBJ1-5,.,14,.,TRBV5-1
TGTGCCAGCAGTTTTCGGTCAGAGGGTGAGCAGTTCTTC,CASSFRSEGEQFF,TRBJ2-1,.,13,.,TRBV27
TGCGCCAGCAGCCATATTAGCCAGGCCCAAGAGACCCAGTACTTC,CASSHISQAQETQYF,TRBJ2-5,.,15,.,TRBV4-1
TGTGCCAGCAGTTTTGCGGGGGGGCTCTATGAGCAGTTCTTC,CASSFAGGLYEQFF,TRBJ2-1,few,14,TRBD2,TRBV6-2/TRBV6-3
TGTGCCAGCAGTGATACGTTAAATCAGCCCCAGCATTTT,CASSDTLNQPQHF,TRBJ1-5,few,13,.,TRBV6-1
TGCGCCAGCAGCCAGGGGGGGCTAGACTATGGCTACACCTTC,CASSQGGLDYGYTF,TRBJ1-2,few,14,.,TRBV4-1
TGCGCCAGCAACCTTAGCGGGGGGACCTACAATGAGCAGTTCTTC,CASNLSGGTYNEQFF,TRBJ2-1,.,15,TRBD2,TRBV10-1
TGTGCCAGCATGGGTGGCTCCTACAATGAGCAGTTCTTC,CASMGGSYNEQFF,TRBJ2-1,.,13,.,TRBV5-6
TGTGCCAGCAGCCAAGGTGTATGGAGGTCTGGAAACACCATATATTTT,CASSQGVWRSGNTIYF,TRBJ1-3,.,16,.,TRBV4-2
TGCAGTGCTAGAGATGGTCTTCAGCCCCAGCATTTT,CSARDGLQPQHF,TRBJ1-5,few,12,.,TRBV20-1
TGTGCCAGCACCCAGGGGGGTTCACCCCCCTACGAGCAGTACTTC,CASTQGGSPPYEQYF,TRBJ2-7,.,15,.,TRBV12-3/TRBV12-4
TGTGCCAGCAGCTTATTTTTCTCCCAGCCCCAGCATTTT,CASSLFFSQPQHF,TRBJ1-5,many,13,.,TRBV7-2
TGTGCCAGCAGCTTCAGCTGGGACACCTACAATGAGCAGTTCTTC,CASSFSWDTYNEQFF,TRBJ2-1,few,15,.,TRBV5-4
TGTGCCAGCAGTTTATCGCCGCGGGGACAGAAGCCCTGGGAGCAGTTCTTC,CASSLSPRGQKPWEQFF,TRBJ2-1,.,17,.,TRBV27
TGTGCCAGCGTTAGGCCCAGCGGGGGGGCGGATGAGCAGTTCTTC,CASVRPSGGADEQFF,TRBJ2-1,.,15,TRBD2,TRBV6-2/TRBV6-3
TGTGCCAGCAGTGTTGGGCAGACCGATGAAGCTTTCTTT,CASSVGQTDEAFF,TRBJ1-1,once,13,.,TRBV6-1
TGTGCCAGCAGTCCGCGACTAGCGGTGGAGACCCAGTACTTC,CASSPRLAVETQYF,TRBJ2-5,.,14,TRBD2,TRBV12-3/TRBV12-4
TGTGCCAGCAACCAATTAGCGGGGAGCTCCTACAATGAGCAGTTCTTC,CASNQLAGSSYNEQFF,TRBJ2-1,few,16,TRBD2,TRBV12-3/TRBV12-4
TGTGCCAGCAGCTCTCCGACCCTTCCGGGGGACACCGGGGGGAGAAACACCGGGGAGCTGTTTTTT,CASSSPTLPGDTGGRNTGELFF,TRBJ2-2,few,22,.,TRBV7-1
TGCAGTGCGAGGAGGACAGGGTTATGGGTAACTGGAAACACCATATATTTT,CSARRTGLWVTGNTIYF,TRBJ1-3,.,17,TRBD1,TRBV20-1
TGTGCCAGCAGTTCTACCGGGACAGGGGGCAATCAGCCCCAGCATTTT,CASSSTGTGGNQPQHF,TRBJ1-5,.,16,TRBD1,TRBV12-3/TRBV12-4
TGTGCCAGCGGGGGACTAACAGGGAAAGGTTACGGAGAGACCCAGTACTTC,CASGGLTGKGYGETQYF,TRBJ2-5,.,17,.,TRBV6-2/TRBV6-3
TGTGCCAGCAGCCCAGGGGACAGGGATGGAGAGACCCAGTACTTC,CASSPGDRDGETQYF,TRBJ2-5,few,15,TRBD1,TRBV11-2
TGTGCCATCAGAGATGGGACTAGCGGGTCGACCGGGGAGCTGTTTTTT,CAIRDGTSGSTGELFF,TRBJ2-2,few,16,TRBD2,TRBV10-3
TGTGCCAGCAGTAAGGCCGGGAATACGAACACTGAAGCTTTCTTT,CASSKAGNTNTEAFF,TRBJ1-1,.,15,.,TRBV6-2/TRBV6-3
TGTGCCATCAGGGACGGTGGAGCGGGAGCGGATACGCAGTATTTT,CAIRDGGAGADTQYF,TRBJ2-3,many,15,TRBD2,TRBV10-3
TGTGCCAGCAGTCCAGGGTCGCTGCCGATTCGGGAAGCTTTCTTT,CASSPGSLPIREAFF,TRBJ1-1,.,15,.,TRBV27
TGTGCCAGCTCACCACCGTCTACAGGAAATCTTAACACTGAAGCTTTCTTT,CASSPPSTGNLNTEAFF,TRBJ1-1,.,17,.,TRBV18
TGTGCCAGCAGCTTAGATTCCCTCGGACAGGGCAATGAGCAGTTCTTC,CASSLDSLGQGNEQFF,TRBJ2-1,few,16,TRBD1,TRBV11-2
TGCGCCAGCAGTCAACCGCTGGCGGGGGGTTCCTACAATGAGCAGTTCTTC,CASSQPLAGGSYNEQFF,TRBJ2-1,.,17,TRBD2,TRBV23-1
TGCGCCAGCAGCCAAGACCCCGGGTCTGGAAACACCATATATTTT,CASSQDPGSGNTIYF,TRBJ1-3,many,15,.,TRBV4-1
TGTGCCAGCAGCTTAACGGGACAGGGGGCGCTGGACACTGAAGCTTTCTTT,CASSLTGQGALDTEAFF,TRBJ1-1,many,17,TRBD1,TRBV7-3
TGTGCCAGCACTTTAACGGGGCCCCACAATGAGCAGTTCTTC,CASTLTGPHNEQFF,TRBJ2-1,.,14,.,TRBV7-8
TGTGCCATCAGGGGGACAGGGTCTGATGGGGCTTTCTTT,CAIRGTGSDGAFF,TRBJ1-1,few,13,TRBD1,TRBV10-3
TGTGCCAGCAGTTACGGGGGGGAGAACACTGAAGCTTTCTTT,CASSYGGENTEAFF,TRBJ1-1,.,14,.,TRBV6-5
TGCGCCAGCAGCTTGACGGATGGGATTGAAGCTTTCTTT,CASSLTDGIEAFF,TRBJ1-1,.,13,.,TRBV5-1
TGTGCCAGCAGTCATAGCGGGGGGCTCGCCGGGGAGCTGTTTTTT,CASSHSGGLAGELFF,TRBJ2-2,few,15,TRBD2,TRBV6-1
TGTGCCAGCCGAAGAGGGGTTCCCGGGGAGCTGTTTTTT,CASRRGVPGELFF,TRBJ2-2,few,13,.,TRBV27
TGTGCCATCAGGGGACAGGGTGGGGATGAGAGTGAAGCTTTCTTT,CAIRGQGGDESEAFF,TRBJ1-1,.,15,TRBD1,TRBV10-3
TGTGCCAGCAGCGTAGGGTTGAGGACAGACGAGACCCAGTACTTC,CASSVGLRTDETQYF,TRBJ2-5,few,15,.,TRBV9
TGTGCCAGCAGCTTAGATGGGCGCGGCACTGAAGCTTTCTTT,CASSLDGRGTEAFF,TRBJ1-1,.,14,.,TRBV11-2
TGTGCCAGCAGCCTGGGCAGGGTGGCAACTAATGAAAAACTGTTTTTT,CASSLGRVATNEKLFF,TRBJ1-4,few,16,.,TRBV13
TGTGCCAGCCGGACTTACAGGGACGCTGAAGCTTTCTTT,CASRTYRDAEAFF,TRBJ1-1,.,13,.,TRBV6-1
TGTGCCAGCAGTTTATTTGTCGGAAACACCATATATTTT,CASSLFVGNTIYF,TRBJ1-3,few,13,.,TRBV12-3/TRBV12-4
TGCGCCAGCAGCTTGGGCTGGGGGGCCGCTGAAGCTTTCTTT,CASSLGWGAAEAFF,TRBJ1-1,.,14,.,TRBV5-1
TGCGCCAGCAGCGGACGGACAGACGGCAATCAGCCCCAGCATTTT,CASSGRTDGNQPQHF,TRBJ1-5,.,15,.,TRBV4-1
TGTGCCAGCAAAACGATGGCAGTCCAAGAGACCCAGTACTTC,CASKTMAVQETQYF,TRBJ2-5,many,14,.,TRBV27
TGCGCCAGCAGCTTTAGCGCGGGCAATGAGCAGTTCTTC,CASSFSAGNEQFF,TRBJ2-1,.,13,.,TRBV5-1
TGTGCCAGCAGCCGCCAGGAAGGGGTGTGGGATACGCAGTATTTT,CASSRQEGVWDTQYF,TRBJ2-3,.,15,.,TRBV7-9